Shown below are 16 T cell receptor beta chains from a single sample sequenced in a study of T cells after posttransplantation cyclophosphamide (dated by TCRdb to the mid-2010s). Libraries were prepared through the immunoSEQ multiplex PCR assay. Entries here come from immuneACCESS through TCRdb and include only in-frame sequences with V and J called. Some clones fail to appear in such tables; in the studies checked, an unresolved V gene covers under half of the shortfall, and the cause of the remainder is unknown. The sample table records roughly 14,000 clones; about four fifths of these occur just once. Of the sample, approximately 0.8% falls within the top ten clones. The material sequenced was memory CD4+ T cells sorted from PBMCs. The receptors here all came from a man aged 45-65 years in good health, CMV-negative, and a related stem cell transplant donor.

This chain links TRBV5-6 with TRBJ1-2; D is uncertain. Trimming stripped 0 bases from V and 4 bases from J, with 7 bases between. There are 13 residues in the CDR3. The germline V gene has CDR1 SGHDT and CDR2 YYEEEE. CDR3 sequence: CASSLVRSYGYTF. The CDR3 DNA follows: TGTGCCAGCAGCTTGGTCAGGTCCTATGGCTACACCTTC.

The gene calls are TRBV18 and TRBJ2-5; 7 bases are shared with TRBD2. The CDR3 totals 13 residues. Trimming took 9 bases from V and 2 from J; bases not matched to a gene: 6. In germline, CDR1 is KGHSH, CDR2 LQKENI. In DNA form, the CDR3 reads TGTGCCAGTACCCAGGGACTACAAGAGACCCAGTACTTC. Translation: CASTQGLQETQYF. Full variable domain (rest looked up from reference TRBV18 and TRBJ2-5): NAGVMQNPRHLVRRRGQEARLRCSPMKGHSHVYWYRQLPEEGLKFMVYLQKENIIDESGMPKERFSAEFPKEGPSILRIQQVVRGDSAAYFCASTQGLQETQYFGPGTRLLVL.

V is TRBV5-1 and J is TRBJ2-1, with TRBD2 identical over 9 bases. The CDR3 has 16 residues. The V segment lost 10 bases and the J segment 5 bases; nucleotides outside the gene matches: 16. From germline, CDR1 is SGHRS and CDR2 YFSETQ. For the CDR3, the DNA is TGCGCCGGAAGAGGGGGTAGCGGGAGCCGGGACAATGAGCAGTTCTTC. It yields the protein CAGRGGSGSRDNEQFF.

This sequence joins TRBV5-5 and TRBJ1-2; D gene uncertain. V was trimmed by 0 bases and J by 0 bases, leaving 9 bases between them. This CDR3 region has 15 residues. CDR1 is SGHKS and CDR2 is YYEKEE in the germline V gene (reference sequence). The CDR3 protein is CASSLARLSNYGYTF. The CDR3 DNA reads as TGTGCCAGCAGCTTGGCCAGGCTTTCTAACTATGGCTACACCTTC.

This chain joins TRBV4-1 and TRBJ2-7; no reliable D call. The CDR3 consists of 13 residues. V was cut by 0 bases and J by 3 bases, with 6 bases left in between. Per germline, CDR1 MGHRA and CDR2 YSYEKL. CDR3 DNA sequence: TGCGCCAGCAGCCAAGATCCAATCTACGAGCAGTACTTC. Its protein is CASSQDPIYEQYF.

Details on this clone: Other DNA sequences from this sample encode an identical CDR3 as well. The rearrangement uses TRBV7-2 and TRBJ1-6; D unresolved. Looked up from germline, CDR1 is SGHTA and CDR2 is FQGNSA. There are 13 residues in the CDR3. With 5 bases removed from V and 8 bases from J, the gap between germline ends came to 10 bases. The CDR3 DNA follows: TGTGCCAGCAGCGTTACATGGCATTCACCCCTCCACTTT. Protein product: CASSVTWHSPLHF.

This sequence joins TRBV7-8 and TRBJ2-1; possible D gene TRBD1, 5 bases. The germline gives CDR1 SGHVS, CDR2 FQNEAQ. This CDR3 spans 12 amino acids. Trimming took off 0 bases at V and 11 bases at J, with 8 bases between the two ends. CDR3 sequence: CASSLARQKQFF. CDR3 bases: TGTGCCAGCAGCTTAGCGCGACAGAAGCAGTTCTTC. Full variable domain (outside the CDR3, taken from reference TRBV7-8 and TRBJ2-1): GAGVSQSPRYKVAKRGQDVALRCDPISGHVSLFWYQQALGQGPEFLTYFQNEAQLDKSGLPSDRFFAERPEGSVSTLKIQRTQQEDSAVYLCASSLARQKQFFGPGTRLTVL.

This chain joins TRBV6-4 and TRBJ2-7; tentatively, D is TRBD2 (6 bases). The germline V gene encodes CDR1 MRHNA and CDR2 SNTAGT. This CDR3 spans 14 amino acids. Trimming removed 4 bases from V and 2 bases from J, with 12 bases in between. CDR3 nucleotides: TGTGCCAGCAGTGTTCAAGCGGGCCCCTACGAGCAGTACTTC. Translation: CASSVQAGPYEQYF.

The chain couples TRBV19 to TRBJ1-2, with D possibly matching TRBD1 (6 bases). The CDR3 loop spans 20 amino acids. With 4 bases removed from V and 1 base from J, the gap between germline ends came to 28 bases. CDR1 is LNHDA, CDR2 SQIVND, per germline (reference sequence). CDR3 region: CASSTHRVETQTPNNYGYTF. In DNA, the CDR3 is TGTGCCAGTAGTACCCACAGGGTGGAGACTCAAACACCCAATAACTATGGCTACACCTTC.

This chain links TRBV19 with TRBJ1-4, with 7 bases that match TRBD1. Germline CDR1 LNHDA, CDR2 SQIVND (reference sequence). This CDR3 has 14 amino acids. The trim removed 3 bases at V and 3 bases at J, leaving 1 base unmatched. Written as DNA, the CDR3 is TGTGCCAGTAGTATGGGGACAGCTAATGAAAAACTGTTTTTT. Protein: CASSMGTANEKLFF.

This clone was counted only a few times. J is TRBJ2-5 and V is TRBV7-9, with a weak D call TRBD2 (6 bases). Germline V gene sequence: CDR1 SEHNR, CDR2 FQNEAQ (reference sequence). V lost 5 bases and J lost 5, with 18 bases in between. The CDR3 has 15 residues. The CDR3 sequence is CASSLRGGIGETQYF. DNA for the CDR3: TGTGCCAGCAGCCTAAGGGGCGGGATTGGCGAGACCCAGTACTTC.

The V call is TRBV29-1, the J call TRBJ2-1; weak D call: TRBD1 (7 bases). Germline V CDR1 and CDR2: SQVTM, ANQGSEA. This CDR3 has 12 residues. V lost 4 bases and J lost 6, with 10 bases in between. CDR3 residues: CSVGQGGNEQFF. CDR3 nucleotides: TGCAGCGTTGGCCAGGGGGGCAATGAGCAGTTCTTC.

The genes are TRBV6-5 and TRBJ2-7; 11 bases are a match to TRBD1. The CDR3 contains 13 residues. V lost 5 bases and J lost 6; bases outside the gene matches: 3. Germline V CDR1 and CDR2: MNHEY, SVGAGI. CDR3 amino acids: CASSPGQGVEQYF. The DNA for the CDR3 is TGTGCCAGCAGTCCGGGACAGGGGGTCGAGCAGTACTTC.

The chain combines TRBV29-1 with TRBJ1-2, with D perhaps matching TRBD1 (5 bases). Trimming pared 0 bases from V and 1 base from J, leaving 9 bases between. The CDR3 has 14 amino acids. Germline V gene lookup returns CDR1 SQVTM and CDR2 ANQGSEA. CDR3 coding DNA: TGCAGCGTTGAAGATGGGGCCAATAACTATGGCTACACCTTC. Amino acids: CSVEDGANNYGYTF.

The CDR3 sequence is CASRWERTYNEQFF. In nucleotides, the CDR3 is TGTGCCAGCAGGTGGGAGCGGACCTACAATGAGCAGTTCTTC. The chain couples TRBV6-1 to TRBJ2-1; D perhaps matches TRBD2 (5 bases). This CDR3 has 14 residues. The germline V gene has CDR1 MNHNS and CDR2 SASEGT. The V gene lost 6 bases and the J gene lost 2 bases, with 11 bases spanning the gap.

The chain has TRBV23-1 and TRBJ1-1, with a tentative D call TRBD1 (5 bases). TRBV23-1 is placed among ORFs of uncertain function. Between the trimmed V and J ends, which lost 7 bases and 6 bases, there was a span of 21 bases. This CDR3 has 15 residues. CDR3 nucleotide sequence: TGCGCCAGCACCATAAGCGGGGGGGAGAGCTCTGAAGCTTTCTTT. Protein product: CASTISGGESSEAFF.